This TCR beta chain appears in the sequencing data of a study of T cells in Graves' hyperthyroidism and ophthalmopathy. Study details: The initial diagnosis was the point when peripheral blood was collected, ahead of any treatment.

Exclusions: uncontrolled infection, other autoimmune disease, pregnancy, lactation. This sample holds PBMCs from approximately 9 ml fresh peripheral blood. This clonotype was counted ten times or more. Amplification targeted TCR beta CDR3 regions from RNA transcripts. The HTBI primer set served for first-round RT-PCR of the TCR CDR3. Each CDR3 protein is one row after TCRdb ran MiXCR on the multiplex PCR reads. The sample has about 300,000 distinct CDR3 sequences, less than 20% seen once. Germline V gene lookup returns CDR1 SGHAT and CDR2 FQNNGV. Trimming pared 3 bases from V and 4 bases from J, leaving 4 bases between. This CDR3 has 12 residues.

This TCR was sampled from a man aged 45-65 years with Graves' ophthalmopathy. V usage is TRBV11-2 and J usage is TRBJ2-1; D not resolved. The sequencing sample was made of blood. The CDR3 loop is CASSFVYNEQFF. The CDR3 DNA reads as TGTGCCAGCAGCTTCGTATACAATGAGCAGTTCTTC.